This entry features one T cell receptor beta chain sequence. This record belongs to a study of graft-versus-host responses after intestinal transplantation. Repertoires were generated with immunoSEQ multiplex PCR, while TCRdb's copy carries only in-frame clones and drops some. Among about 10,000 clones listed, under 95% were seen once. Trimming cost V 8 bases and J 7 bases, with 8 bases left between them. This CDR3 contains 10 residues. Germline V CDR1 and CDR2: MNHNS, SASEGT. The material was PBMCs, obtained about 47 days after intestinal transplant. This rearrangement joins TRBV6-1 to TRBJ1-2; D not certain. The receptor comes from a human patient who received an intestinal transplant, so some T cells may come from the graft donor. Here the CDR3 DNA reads TGTGCCAGCTCTCGGTCTGGCTACACCTTC. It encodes CASSRSGYTF.